This TCR beta chain was found in a study of cytomegalovirus exposure and HLA in healthy donors. Study conclusions and caveats: It was reported that TCR beta sequences correctly inferred the HLA-A and HLA-B alleles for most subjects.

This CDR3 spans 14 amino acids. Trimming left V 4 bases short and J 2 bases short, with 9 bases between. Per germline, CDR1 MNHNY and CDR2 SVGAGI (reference sequence). This clone was seen a handful of times. Its target is unknown. In the PCR, 60 Vbeta and 13 Jbeta primers were used. Clones were sequenced by immunoSEQ multiplex PCR, and TCRdb holds only the in-frame ones, with some missing. Among about 150,000 clones, about three quarters were seen once, and the ten largest hold more than 1.1%. This chain connects TRBV6-6 to TRBJ1-3; D gene unclear. The sample was PBMCs. This TCR came from a woman in her 30s in good health and CMV-seronegative. CDR3 protein: CASSSRGAGNTIYF. The CDR3 nucleotides are TGTGCCAGCAGTTCCAGAGGAGCTGGAAACACCATATATTTT.